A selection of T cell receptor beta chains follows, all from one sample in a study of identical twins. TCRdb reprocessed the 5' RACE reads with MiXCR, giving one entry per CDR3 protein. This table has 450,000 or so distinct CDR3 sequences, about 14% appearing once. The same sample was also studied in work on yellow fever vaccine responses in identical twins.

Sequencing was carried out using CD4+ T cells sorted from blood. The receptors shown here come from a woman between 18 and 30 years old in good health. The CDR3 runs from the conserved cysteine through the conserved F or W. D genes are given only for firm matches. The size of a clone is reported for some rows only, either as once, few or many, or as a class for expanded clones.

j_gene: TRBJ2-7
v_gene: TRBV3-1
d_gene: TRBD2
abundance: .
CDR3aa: CASSDGSGGYEQYF
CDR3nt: TGTGCCAGCAGCGATGGGTCGGGGGGCTACGAGCAGTACTTC

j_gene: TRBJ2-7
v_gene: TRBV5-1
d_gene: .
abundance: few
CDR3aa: CASSLEGGAYEQYF
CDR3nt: TGCGCCAGCAGCTTGGAGGGGGGGGCCTACGAGCAGTACTTC

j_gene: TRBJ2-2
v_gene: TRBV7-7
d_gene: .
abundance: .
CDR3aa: CASRLPDGGELFF
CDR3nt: TGTGCTAGCAGGCTTCCGGACGGCGGGGAGCTGTTTTTT

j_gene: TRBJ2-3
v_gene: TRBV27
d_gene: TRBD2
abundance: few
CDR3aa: CAGSSGRAGDTQYF
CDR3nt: TGTGCCGGTTCCAGCGGGAGGGCCGGAGATACGCAGTATTTT

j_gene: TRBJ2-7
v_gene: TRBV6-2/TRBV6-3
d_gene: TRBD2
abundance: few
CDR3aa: CASTKHRLAGSNSYEQYF
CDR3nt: TGTGCCAGCACCAAACATCGCCTAGCGGGGAGTAACTCCTACGAGCAGTACTTC

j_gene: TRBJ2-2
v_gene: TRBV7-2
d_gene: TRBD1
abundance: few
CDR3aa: CASSFLGQGAGGELFF
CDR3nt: TGTGCCAGCAGCTTTCTGGGACAGGGGGCCGGCGGGGAGCTGTTTTTT

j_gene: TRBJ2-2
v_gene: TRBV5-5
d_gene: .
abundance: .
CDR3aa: CASSLGPRNTGELFF
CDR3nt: TGTGCCAGCAGCTTGGGACCTAGGAACACCGGGGAGCTGTTTTTT

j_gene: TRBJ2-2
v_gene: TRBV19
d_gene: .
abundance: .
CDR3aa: CASRQGINTGELFF
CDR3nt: TGTGCCTCCCGCCAGGGAATTAACACCGGGGAGCTGTTTTTT

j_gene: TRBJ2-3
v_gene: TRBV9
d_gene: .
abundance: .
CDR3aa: CASSVGLTDTDTQYF
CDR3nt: TGTGCCAGCAGCGTAGGGTTGACAGACACAGATACGCAGTATTTT

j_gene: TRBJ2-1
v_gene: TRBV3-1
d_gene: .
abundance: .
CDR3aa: CASSQGPGMKNEQFF
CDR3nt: TGTGCCAGCAGCCAAGGGCCAGGCATGAAGAATGAGCAGTTCTTC

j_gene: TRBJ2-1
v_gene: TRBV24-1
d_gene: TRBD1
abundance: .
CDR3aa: CATSDATGGSYNEQFF
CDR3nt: TGTGCCACCAGTGATGCGACAGGGGGCTCCTACAATGAGCAGTTCTTC

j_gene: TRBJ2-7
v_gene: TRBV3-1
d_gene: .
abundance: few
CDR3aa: CASSQDLFEQYF
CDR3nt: TGTGCCAGCAGCCAAGACCTTTTCGAGCAGTACTTC

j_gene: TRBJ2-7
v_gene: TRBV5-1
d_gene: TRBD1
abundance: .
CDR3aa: CASSRLTGAEQYF
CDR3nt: TGCGCCAGCAGTCGACTAACAGGGGCCGAGCAGTACTTC

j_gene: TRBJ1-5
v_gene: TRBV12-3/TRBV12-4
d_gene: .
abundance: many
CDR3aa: CASSLQGPNQPQHF
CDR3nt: TGTGCCAGCAGTTTGCAGGGGCCCAATCAGCCCCAGCATTTT

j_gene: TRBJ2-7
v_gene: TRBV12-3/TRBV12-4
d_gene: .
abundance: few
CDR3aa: CASTALRGSSYEQYF
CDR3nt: TGTGCCAGCACCGCCCTACGGGGCAGCTCCTACGAGCAGTACTTC

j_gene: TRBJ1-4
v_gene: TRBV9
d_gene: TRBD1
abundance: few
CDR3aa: CASSGTGGKGEKLFF
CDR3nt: TGTGCCAGCAGTGGGACAGGGGGCAAAGGTGAAAAACTGTTTTTT

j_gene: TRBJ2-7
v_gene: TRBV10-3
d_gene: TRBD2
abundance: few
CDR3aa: CAISLLAGVGEQYF
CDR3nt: TGTGCCATCAGTTTACTAGCGGGAGTAGGAGAGCAGTACTTC

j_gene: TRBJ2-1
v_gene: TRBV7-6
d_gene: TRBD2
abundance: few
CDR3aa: CASSLLPSGSRDEQFF
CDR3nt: TGTGCCAGCAGCTTACTCCCTAGCGGGAGTCGCGATGAGCAGTTCTTC

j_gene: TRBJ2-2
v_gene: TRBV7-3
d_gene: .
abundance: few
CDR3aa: CASSLIWTGELFF
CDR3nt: TGTGCCAGCAGCTTAATTTGGACCGGGGAGCTGTTTTTT

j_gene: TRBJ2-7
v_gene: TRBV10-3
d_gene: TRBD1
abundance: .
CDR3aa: CAIATGGIVEQYF
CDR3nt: TGTGCCATCGCGACAGGGGGAATAGTCGAGCAGTACTTC

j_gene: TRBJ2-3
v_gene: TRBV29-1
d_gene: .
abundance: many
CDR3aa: CSVESVAVPSTDTQYF
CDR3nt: TGCAGCGTTGAAAGTGTGGCCGTCCCCAGCACAGATACGCAGTATTTT

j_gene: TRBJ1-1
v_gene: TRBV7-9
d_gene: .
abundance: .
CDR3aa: CASSLGDTLNTEAFF
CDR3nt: TGTGCCAGCAGCTTAGGAGACACCCTGAACACTGAAGCTTTCTTT

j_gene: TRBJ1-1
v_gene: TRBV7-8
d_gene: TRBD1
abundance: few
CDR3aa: CASSLYGTGNTEAFF
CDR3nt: TGTGCCAGCAGCCTATACGGGACAGGGAACACTGAAGCTTTCTTT

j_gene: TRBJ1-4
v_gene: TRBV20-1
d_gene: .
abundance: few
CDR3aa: CSASGSTGGEKLFF
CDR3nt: TGCAGTGCTAGCGGTTCGACGGGAGGTGAAAAACTGTTTTTT

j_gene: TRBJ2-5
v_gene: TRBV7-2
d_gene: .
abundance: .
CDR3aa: CASSLSGAQYF
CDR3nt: TGTGCCAGCAGTTTATCAGGGGCCCAGTACTTC

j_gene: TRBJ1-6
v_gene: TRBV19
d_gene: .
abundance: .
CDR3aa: CASSISGALHF
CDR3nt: TGTGCCAGTAGTATCTCAGGGGCCCTCCACTTT

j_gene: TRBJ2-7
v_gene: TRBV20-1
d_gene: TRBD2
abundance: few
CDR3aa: CSASPRTSVSSYEQYF
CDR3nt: TGCAGTGCTAGTCCGCGAACTAGCGTGTCATCCTACGAGCAGTACTTC

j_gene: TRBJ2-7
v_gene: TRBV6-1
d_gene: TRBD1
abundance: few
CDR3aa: CASSEATGQSREQYF
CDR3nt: TGTGCCAGCAGTGAAGCGACGGGACAGTCTAGGGAGCAGTACTTC

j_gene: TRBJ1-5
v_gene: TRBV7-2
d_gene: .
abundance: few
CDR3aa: CASSLAARGYNQPQHF
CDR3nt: TGTGCCAGCAGCTTAGCGGCCCGGGGATACAATCAGCCCCAGCATTTT

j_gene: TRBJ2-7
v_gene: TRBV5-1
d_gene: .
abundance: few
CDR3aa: CASSLWIASYEQYF
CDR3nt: TGCGCCAGCAGCCTCTGGATTGCCTCCTACGAGCAGTACTTC

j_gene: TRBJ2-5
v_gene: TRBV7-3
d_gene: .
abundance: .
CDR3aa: CASSTNPQETQYF
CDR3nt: TGTGCCAGCAGCACTAACCCCCAAGAGACCCAGTACTTC

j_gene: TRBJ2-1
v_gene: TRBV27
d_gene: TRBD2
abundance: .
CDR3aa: CASSRLAGMIYNEQFF
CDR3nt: TGTGCCAGCAGTCGACTAGCGGGGATGATATACAATGAGCAGTTCTTC

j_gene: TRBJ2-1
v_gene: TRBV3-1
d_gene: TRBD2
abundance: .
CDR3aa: CASSQRSGGAYNEQFF
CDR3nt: TGTGCCAGCAGCCAGAGGAGCGGGGGGGCCTACAATGAGCAGTTCTTC

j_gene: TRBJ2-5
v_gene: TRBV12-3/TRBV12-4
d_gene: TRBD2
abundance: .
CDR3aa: CASSFQRGDGETQYF
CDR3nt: TGTGCCAGCAGTTTTCAGCGGGGGGACGGTGAGACCCAGTACTTC

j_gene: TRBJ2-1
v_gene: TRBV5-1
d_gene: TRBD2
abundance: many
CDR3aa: CASSPFGLAGGPTRNEQFF
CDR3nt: TGCGCCAGCAGCCCGTTCGGGCTAGCGGGAGGGCCGACTCGGAATGAGCAGTTCTTC

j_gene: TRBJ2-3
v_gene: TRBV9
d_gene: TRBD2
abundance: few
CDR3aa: CASSASKTGRGGTDTQYF
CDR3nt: TGTGCCAGCAGCGCGTCTAAGACGGGGCGGGGGGGCACAGATACGCAGTATTTT

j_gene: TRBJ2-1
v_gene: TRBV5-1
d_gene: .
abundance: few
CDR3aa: CATPIASRLYNEQFF
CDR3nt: TGCGCCACCCCTATAGCTTCGCGTTTATACAATGAGCAGTTCTTC

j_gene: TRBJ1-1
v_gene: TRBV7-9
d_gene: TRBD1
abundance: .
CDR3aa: CASSPGGGQKNTEAFF
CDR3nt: TGTGCCAGCAGCCCAGGGGGGGGGCAGAAGAACACTGAAGCTTTCTTT

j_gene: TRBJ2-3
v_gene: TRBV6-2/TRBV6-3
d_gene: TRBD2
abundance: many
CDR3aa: CASSSTSWDTQYF
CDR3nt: TGTGCCAGCAGTTCGACTAGCTGGGATACGCAGTATTTT

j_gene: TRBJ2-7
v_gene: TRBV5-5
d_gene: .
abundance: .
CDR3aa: CASSLFPTSYEQYF
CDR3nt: TGTGCCAGCAGCTTGTTTCCAACCTCCTACGAGCAGTACTTC

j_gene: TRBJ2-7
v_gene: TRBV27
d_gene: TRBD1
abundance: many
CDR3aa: CASTLGTGPNRYEQYF
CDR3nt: TGTGCCAGCACTCTAGGGACAGGGCCGAACCGCTACGAGCAGTACTTC

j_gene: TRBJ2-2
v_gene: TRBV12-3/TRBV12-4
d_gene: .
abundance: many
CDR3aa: CANGQRNTGELFF
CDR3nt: TGTGCCAACGGACAGAGGAACACCGGGGAGCTGTTTTTT

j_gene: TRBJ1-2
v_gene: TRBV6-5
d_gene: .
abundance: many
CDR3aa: CASSYVGTYGYTF
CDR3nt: TGTGCCAGCAGTTACGTGGGAACTTATGGCTACACCTTC

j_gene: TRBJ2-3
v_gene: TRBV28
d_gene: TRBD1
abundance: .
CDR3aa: CASSPPGQAADTQYF
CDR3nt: TGTGCCAGCAGTCCCCCGGGACAGGCAGCAGATACGCAGTATTTT

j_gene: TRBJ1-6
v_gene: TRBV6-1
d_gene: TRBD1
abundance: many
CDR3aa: CASSRGQGTFSPYNSPLHF
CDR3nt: TGTGCCAGCAGTCGGGGACAGGGGACTTTTTCCCCCTATAATTCACCCCTCCACTTT

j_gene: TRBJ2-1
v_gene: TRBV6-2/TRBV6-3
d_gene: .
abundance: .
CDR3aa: CASTPDPFSYNEQFF
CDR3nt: TGTGCCAGCACCCCCGACCCGTTCTCCTACAATGAGCAGTTCTTC

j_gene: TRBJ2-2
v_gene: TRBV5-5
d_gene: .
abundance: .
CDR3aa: CASSSARSGNTGELFF
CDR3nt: TGTGCCAGCAGCTCGGCGCGGTCAGGGAACACCGGGGAGCTGTTTTTT

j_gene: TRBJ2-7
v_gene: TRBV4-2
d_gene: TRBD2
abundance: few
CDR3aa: CASSQDLAGEQYF
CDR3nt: TGTGCCAGCAGCCAAGATTTAGCGGGCGAGCAGTACTTC

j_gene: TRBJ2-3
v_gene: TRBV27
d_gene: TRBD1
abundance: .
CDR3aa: CASRPTGVGDTQYF
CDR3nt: TGTGCCAGCAGACCGACAGGGGTAGGAGATACGCAGTATTTT

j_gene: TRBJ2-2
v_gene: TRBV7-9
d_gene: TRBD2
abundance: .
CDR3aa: CASSSTGLGGAGELFF
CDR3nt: TGTGCCAGCAGCTCCACGGGACTAGGAGGAGCCGGGGAGCTGTTTTTT

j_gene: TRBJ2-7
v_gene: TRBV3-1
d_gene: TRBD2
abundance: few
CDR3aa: CASSQGLAGGQGSYEQYF
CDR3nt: TGTGCCAGCAGCCAAGGACTAGCGGGAGGCCAAGGCTCCTACGAGCAGTACTTC

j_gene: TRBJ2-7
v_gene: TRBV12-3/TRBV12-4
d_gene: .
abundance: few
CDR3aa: CASRVDTARNEQYF
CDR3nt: TGTGCCAGCAGAGTGGACACAGCAAGGAACGAGCAGTACTTC

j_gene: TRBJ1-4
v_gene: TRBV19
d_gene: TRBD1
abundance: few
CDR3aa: CATMDRPTEKLFF
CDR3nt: TGTGCCACCATGGACAGGCCGACTGAAAAACTGTTTTTT

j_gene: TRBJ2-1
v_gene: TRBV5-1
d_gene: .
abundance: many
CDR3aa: CASSPLGGPNEQFF
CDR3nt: TGCGCCAGCAGTCCCTTGGGGGGGCCAAATGAGCAGTTCTTC

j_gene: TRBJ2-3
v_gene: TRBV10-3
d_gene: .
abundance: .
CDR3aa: CAIRLSGTSTDTQYF
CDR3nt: TGTGCCATCAGGCTATCAGGGACTAGCACAGATACGCAGTATTTT

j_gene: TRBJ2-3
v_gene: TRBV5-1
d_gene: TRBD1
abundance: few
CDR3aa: CASGGQGEDTQYF
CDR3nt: TGCGCCAGCGGGGGACAGGGGGAGGATACGCAGTATTTT

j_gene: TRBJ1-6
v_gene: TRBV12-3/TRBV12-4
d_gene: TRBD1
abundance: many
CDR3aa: CASRERGLAADSPLHF
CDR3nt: TGTGCCAGCAGGGAAAGGGGGCTCGCGGCTGATTCACCCCTCCACTTT